The T cell receptor beta chain described here comes from a study of cytomegalovirus exposure and HLA in healthy donors. Broader study findings: Follow-up analysis later connected one missense variant in DCLRE1C with trimming of TCR beta V- and J-genes. According to a later analysis, most TCR beta chains associated with CMV appeared HLA-restricted.

The CDR3 covers 16 residues. Looked up from germline, CDR1 is SEHNR and CDR2 is FQNEAQ (reference sequence). With V trimmed by 5 bases and J by 7 bases, 9 bases remained unmatched. In regard to this clone: Antigen specificity is unknown.

The PCR had 60 Vbeta and 13 Jbeta primers. Repertoires were generated with immunoSEQ multiplex PCR, while TCRdb's copy carries only in-frame clones and drops some. Here the sample spans about 190,000 clones, 75% to 80% being singletons. The sample consisted of PBMCs. The chain joins TRBV7-9 to TRBJ2-1; 12 nucleotides align to TRBD2. The clonotype comes from a woman aged 25-40 years in good health and CMV-seropositive. The CDR3 sequence is CASSPSLAGGPNEQFF. The CDR3 region has the DNA TGTGCCAGCAGCCCATCCCTAGCGGGAGGGCCAAATGAGCAGTTCTTC.